These 30 T cell receptor beta chains originate from one sample sequenced in a study of blood T cell repertoires in COVID-19. The data were produced by immunoSEQ multiplex PCR, yet TCRdb's version contains in-frame clones alone and is incomplete. Among roughly 120,000 clones listed, about 80% were seen once. The sequencing sample was made of peripheral blood. Receptors originate from an elderly woman with active or convalescent COVID-19.

The chain couples TRBV28 to TRBJ1-2, with TRBD1 matching over 10 bases. Germline CDR1 MDHEN, CDR2 SYDVKM. J was trimmed by 10 bases and V by 6 bases; bases with no gene match: 17. This CDR3 has 16 residues. DNA for the CDR3: TGTGCCAGCAGCCCAGTTCTCGACAGGGGGCGAGAGTACTACACCTTC. Translating gives CASSPVLDRGREYYTF.

The rearrangement uses TRBV29-1 and TRBJ2-5; 9 bases align to TRBD2. There are 12 residues in the CDR3. With V trimmed by 4 bases and J by 4 bases, 1 base remained unmatched. CDR1 is SQVTM and CDR2 is ANQGSEA in the germline V gene. The CDR3 nucleotides are TGCAGCGTTGTACTAGCGGGAGAGACCCAGTACTTC. It is translated as CSVVLAGETQYF.

V gene TRBV6-2 or TRBV6-3 combines with J gene TRBJ2-7; no reliable D call. Per germline, CDR1 MNHEY and CDR2 SVGEGT. The CDR3 consists of 12 residues. V was pared by 5 bases and J by 2 bases, with 7 bases between. The CDR3 DNA sequence: TGTGCCAGCAGTATTAGCCCCTACGAGCAGTACTTC. Translating gives CASSISPYEQYF.

The J gene is TRBJ1-6, the V gene TRBV5-5, with 9 bases identical to TRBD1. The ends lost 1 base at V and 9 bases at J; junction bases unmatched: 8. Germline lookup yields CDR1 SGHKS and CDR2 YYEKEE (reference sequence). The CDR3 extends over 16 amino acids. In nucleotides, the CDR3 is TGTGCCAGCAGCTTGTACAGGGGGCAGGGGAGTTCACCCCTCCACTTT. Translation: CASSLYRGQGSSPLHF.

The CDR3 is CASSSIGQGNSPLHF. CDR3 DNA: TGCGCCAGCAGCTCGATTGGACAAGGGAATTCACCCCTCCACTTT. V is TRBV5-1 and J is TRBJ1-6; D may be TRBD1 (5 bases). This CDR3 is 15 amino acids long. V was clipped by 3 bases and J by 7 bases, with 14 bases between them. CDR1 and CDR2 from the germline V gene are SGHRS and YFSETQ. The full variable domain, rest sourced from reference TRBV5-1 and TRBJ1-6, is KAGVTQTPRYLIKTRGQQVTLSCSPISGHRSVSWYQQTPGQGLQFLFEYFSETQRNKGNFPGRFSGRQFSNSRSEMNVSTLELGDSALYLCASSSIGQGNSPLHFGNGTRLTVT.

V and J are TRBV7-9 and TRBJ2-5; the match to TRBD2 covers 7 bases. This CDR3 has 15 residues. V was clipped by 4 bases and J by 5 bases; unmatched bases: 10. In germline, CDR1 is SEHNR, CDR2 FQNEAQ (reference sequence). DNA for the CDR3: TGTGCCAGCAGCTCGGATTGGGAGGGGAAGGAGACCCAGTACTTC. It encodes CASSSDWEGKETQYF.

The chain has TRBV4-1 and TRBJ2-7, with TRBD1 identical over 7 bases. CDR3 length: 15 amino acids. V lost 3 bases to trimming and J lost 6 bases; unmatched junction nucleotides: 11. Germline V gene data show CDR1 as MGHRA and CDR2 as YSYEKL. The CDR3 spells CASSQVRDSSPEQYF. The CDR3 DNA is TGCGCCAGCAGCCAGGTCCGGGACAGCTCCCCCGAGCAGTACTTC.

V gene TRBV14 combines with J gene TRBJ1-1; 8 bases are shared with TRBD1. J gave up 4 bases and V 4 bases, and 20 bases lay outside the gene matches. The CDR3 is 19 amino acids. Germline CDR1 and CDR2: SGHDN and FVKESK. The CDR3 loop reads CASSPIWDRKSATFTEAFF. In DNA form, the CDR3 reads TGTGCCAGCAGCCCTATCTGGGACAGGAAAAGTGCTACATTCACTGAAGCTTTCTTT.

The chain employs TRBV7-3 and TRBJ2-2; D may be TRBD2 (6 bases). Trimming pared 5 bases from V and 1 base from J, leaving 14 bases between. This CDR3 is 16 amino acids long. CDR1 and CDR2 from the germline V gene are SGHTA and FQGTGA. The CDR3 sequence is CASSPNGGRNTGELFF. The CDR3 nucleotides are TGTGCCAGCAGCCCCAATGGAGGGAGGAACACCGGGGAGCTGTTTTTT.

This clone was seen a handful of times. The rearrangement joins TRBV18 to TRBJ2-1, with 7 bases lining up with TRBD2. V shed 2 bases, J shed 6 bases, and the junction held 7 bases outside the gene matches. This CDR3 spans 15 amino acids. Per germline, CDR1 KGHSH and CDR2 LQKENI. The CDR3 spells CASSPEGGPVNEQFF. DNA for the CDR3: TGTGCCAGCTCACCAGAGGGAGGGCCGGTCAATGAGCAGTTCTTC.

This clone occurred a few times. The chain combines TRBV5-1 with TRBJ2-5; TRBD2 matches 9 bases. This CDR3 is 14 amino acids long. Per the germline V gene, CDR1 is SGHRS and CDR2 is YFSETQ. V lost 0 bases to trimming and J lost 3 bases; unmatched junction nucleotides: 0. The CDR3 sequence is CASSLASGEETQYF. The CDR3 DNA is TGCGCCAGCAGCTTGGCTAGCGGGGAAGAGACCCAGTACTTC.

The chain recombines TRBV25-1 with TRBJ2-2; 10 nucleotides line up with TRBD1. This CDR3 has 15 residues. The ends lost 6 bases at V and 4 bases at J; junction bases unmatched: 5. Per the germline V gene, CDR1 is MGHDK and CDR2 is SYGVNS. The CDR3 spells CASRKGTGVTGELFF. The DNA for the CDR3 is TGTGCCAGCAGGAAGGGGACAGGGGTCACCGGGGAGCTGTTTTTT. Complete variable domain (other parts from reference TRBV25-1 and TRBJ2-2): EADIYQTPRYLVIGTGKKITLECSQTMGHDKMYWYQQDPGMELHLIHYSYGVNSTEKGDLSSESTVSRIRTEHFPLTLESARPSHTSQYLCASRKGTGVTGELFFGEGSRLTVL.

The chain joins TRBV6-1 to TRBJ2-3, with D possibly matching TRBD1 (5 bases). The CDR3 contains 15 residues. Germline V gives CDR1 MNHNS, CDR2 SASEGT. The V gene lost 1 base and the J gene lost 4 bases, with 12 bases spanning the gap. The CDR3 bases are TGTGCCAGCAGTGAAGATGGCAGGGTCCCAGATACGCAGTATTTT. Translation: CASSEDGRVPDTQYF.

The V and J genes are TRBV7-8 and TRBJ2-1, with a weak D call TRBD2 (5 bases). The germline V gene has CDR1 SGHVS and CDR2 FQNEAQ. CDR3 length equals 16 residues. The ends were cut back, 1 base at V and 9 bases at J, with 19 bases in the middle. CDR3 in amino acids: CASSLERPALAGEQFF. CDR3 in DNA: TGTGCCAGCAGCTTAGAGAGGCCGGCCCTTGCGGGTGAGCAGTTCTTC.

J is TRBJ1-1 and V is TRBV6-5; TRBD1 is a possible D gene (5 bases). Germline V CDR1 and CDR2: MNHEY, SVGAGI. With 4 bases removed from V and 5 bases from J, the gap between germline ends came to 14 bases. CDR3 length equals 14 residues. This CDR3 reads CASSSWGARTEAFF. The CDR3 bases are TGTGCCAGCAGTTCGTGGGGCGCGAGGACTGAAGCTTTCTTT.

This rearrangement joins TRBV4-3 to TRBJ1-6, with D uncertain. CDR1 and CDR2 from the germline V gene are LGHNA and YSLEER. The CDR3 covers 13 residues. Between the trimmed V and J ends, which lost 4 bases and 11 bases, there was a span of 12 bases. This CDR3 reads CASSRARVPPLHF. In nucleotides, the CDR3 is TGCGCCAGCAGCCGAGCGCGGGTTCCACCCCTCCACTTT.

The chain employs TRBV14 and TRBJ1-1; no clear D. In germline, CDR1 is SGHDN, CDR2 FVKESK. Trimming removed 2 bases at V and 3 bases at J, with 7 bases between. There are 13 residues in the CDR3. CDR3 bases: TGTGCCAGCAGCCAAAGGCGGTACACTGAAGCTTTCTTT. Its translation is CASSQRRYTEAFF.

The V call is TRBV5-1, the J call TRBJ1-2, with D unclear. V was trimmed by 2 bases and J by 6 bases, leaving 17 bases between them. CDR1 and CDR2 from the germline V gene are SGHRS and YFSETQ. There are 15 residues in the CDR3. The CDR3 sequence: CASSFLSRGIDGYTF. In nucleotides, the CDR3 is TGCGCCAGCAGCTTTCTTTCTCGGGGTATCGATGGCTACACCTTC.

The chain joins TRBV3-1 (or the pseudogene TRBV3-2) to TRBJ2-2, with TRBD2 as a possible D gene (6 bases). Germline CDR1 is LGHDT and CDR2 is YNNKEL (reference sequence). There are 16 residues in the CDR3. V lost 4 bases, J lost 6 bases, and 18 bases lay in between. The CDR3 is CASSRNTGVLSGELFF. CDR3 nucleotide sequence: TGTGCCAGCAGCCGTAATACGGGAGTTCTGTCCGGGGAGCTGTTTTTT.

The rearrangement links TRBV5-4 to TRBJ2-5, with 8 bases matching TRBD2. Trimming at V came to 5 bases and at J to 1 base, leaving 7 bases not matched to a gene. This CDR3 region has 15 residues. Germline CDR1 SGHNT, CDR2 YYREEE (reference sequence). The CDR3 bases are TGTGCCAGCAGACCTGGACTAGCTATCCAAGAGACCCAGTACTTC. It specifies CASRPGLAIQETQYF.

CDR3 sequence reads: CASSIGQGQGTQYF. CDR3 DNA: TGTGCCAGTAGTATAGGCCAAGGGCAGGGGACCCAGTACTTC. The V gene is TRBV19, the J gene TRBJ2-5; TRBD1 is a possible D gene (5 bases). The germline V and J ends were trimmed by 1 base and 7 bases, with 13 bases remaining between them. The germline CDR1 and CDR2 sequences are LNHDA and SQIVND (reference sequence). The CDR3 is 14 residues long.

This chain joins TRBV4-2 and TRBJ2-1; 11 positions match TRBD2. Trimming removed 3 bases from V and 1 base from J; junction bases left unmatched: 14. This CDR3 has 20 residues. CDR1 is LGHNA and CDR2 is YNFKEQ in the germline V gene. This chain's CDR3 is CASSHPLLAGGGVSYNEQFF. In nucleotides, the CDR3 is TGTGCCAGCAGCCACCCCCTCCTAGCGGGAGGAGGTGTTTCCTACAATGAGCAGTTCTTC.

This clone was found a few times. This chain's CDR3 is CASSEGQWIGGYTF. The CDR3 DNA reads as TGTGCCAGCAGTGAGGGACAGTGGATCGGTGGCTACACCTTC. The chain links TRBV6-2 or TRBV6-3 to TRBJ1-2; 7 bases fit TRBD1. CDR3 size: 14 residues. Germline CDR1 reads MNHEY; CDR2 reads SVGEGT. V gave up 5 bases and J gave up 7 bases; unmatched junction bases: 10.

In this sample, this clone turned up once. The chain carries TRBV5-8 and TRBJ2-2; D is unresolved. The V end lost 2 bases, the J end lost 2 bases, and 7 bases lay between the germline ends. This CDR3 is built from 14 residues. From germline, CDR1 is SGHTS and CDR2 YDEGEE. The CDR3 DNA reads as TGTGCCAGCAGCTTAGGAGAAAACACCGGGGAGCTGTTTTTT. It codes for CASSLGENTGELFF.

In its sample, this clone was seen a few times. This CDR3 is CASSVDGTADYEQYF. As DNA, the CDR3 is TGTGCCAGCAGCGTAGACGGGACTGCGGATTACGAGCAGTACTTC. The chain links TRBV9 to TRBJ2-7; possibly TRBD2 for D (6 bases). The V gene lost 0 bases and the J gene lost 4 bases, with 14 bases spanning the gap. The germline V gene encodes CDR1 SGDLS and CDR2 YYNGEE. The CDR3 totals 15 residues.

This clone was counted once. The chain recombines TRBV10-3 with TRBJ2-3, with TRBD2 identical over 7 bases. The germline V gene has CDR1 ENHRY and CDR2 SYGVKD. The CDR3 totals 17 residues. The trim removed 2 bases at V and 4 bases at J, leaving 12 bases unmatched. CDR3 nucleotide sequence: TGTGCCATCAGTGAGCCCGTGGGCGGGAGATGGGCAGATACGCAGTATTTT. Protein sequence: CAISEPVGGRWADTQYF.

This rearrangement joins TRBV9 to TRBJ2-1, with TRBD2 matching over 9 bases. The trim removed 3 bases at V and 3 bases at J, leaving 7 bases unmatched. CDR3 length equals 16 residues. Germline V gives CDR1 SGDLS, CDR2 YYNGEE. The CDR3 reads CASSEMTSGNYNEQFF. CDR3 sequence (DNA): TGTGCCAGCAGCGAGATGACTAGCGGTAACTACAATGAGCAGTTCTTC.

V is TRBV4-2 and J is TRBJ2-1; 14 bases match TRBD2. Trimming took 0 bases from V and 11 from J; bases not matched to a gene: 9. This CDR3 is 17 amino acids long. CDR1 is LGHNA, CDR2 YNFKEQ, per germline. The CDR3 spells CASSQDISGLAGDKQFF. The CDR3 region has the DNA TGTGCCAGCAGCCAAGATATATCGGGACTAGCGGGGGACAAGCAGTTCTTC.

The gene calls are TRBV28 and TRBJ1-2; the D is unclear. From germline, CDR1 is MDHEN and CDR2 SYDVKM. Trimming took off 5 bases at V and 4 bases at J, with 8 bases between the two ends. The CDR3 extends over 12 amino acids. Here the CDR3 reads CASSRATYGYTF. For the CDR3, the DNA is TGTGCCAGCAGTCGCGCAACCTATGGCTACACCTTC.

The CDR3 is CASSLIAGQETQYF. In nucleotides, the CDR3 is TGTGCCAGCAGCTTAATCGCGGGTCAGGAGACCCAGTACTTC. This chain connects TRBV5-6 to TRBJ2-5, with D possibly being TRBD2 (5 bases). The V and J ends lost 2 bases and 5 bases respectively, with 13 bases between them. The CDR3 runs to 14 residues. Germline lookup yields CDR1 SGHDT and CDR2 YYEEEE.